The 9 T cell receptor beta chains presented below share a single source sample, sequenced in a study of blood T cell repertoires in COVID-19 (dated by TCRdb to the early 2020s). To prepare the library, the immunoSEQ multiplex PCR assay was applied. Entries here come from immuneACCESS through TCRdb and include only in-frame sequences with V and J called. Some clones fail to appear in such tables; in the studies checked, an unresolved V gene covers under half of the shortfall, and the cause of the remainder is unknown. This sample comprises roughly 34,000 clones, about 91% of them detected only once. The top ten clones comprise approximately 9.8% of the sample. What was sequenced was peripheral blood. These receptors were taken from a human donor with active COVID-19. The donor label of this sample is uncertain.

The chain's CDR3 is CASSQTWEDGYTF. As DNA, the CDR3 is TGTGCCAGCAGCCAGACATGGGAGGATGGCTACACCTTC. The chain links TRBV7-9 to TRBJ1-2; unclear D gene. V lost 5 bases and J lost 6, with 13 bases in between. This CDR3 has 13 amino acids. Germline CDR1 is SEHNR and CDR2 is FQNEAQ (reference sequence).

J is TRBJ2-1 and V is TRBV6-4, with D possibly matching TRBD1 (6 bases). The CDR3 has 15 residues. Germline V gene lookup returns CDR1 MRHNA and CDR2 SNTAGT. V lost 6 bases and J 5 bases, leaving 17 bases between the germline ends. The chain's CDR3 is CASSPLWDTHNEQFF. In DNA, the CDR3 is TGTGCCAGCAGCCCTTTATGGGACACCCACAATGAGCAGTTCTTC.

This sequence joins TRBV5-3 and TRBJ1-4; 10 bases line up with TRBD1. TRBV5-3 is given ORF status, its function remaining uncertain. The ends lost 0 bases at V and 6 bases at J; junction bases unmatched: 14. CDR3 size: 19 residues. DNA of the CDR3: TGTGCCAGAAGCTTGGACTTCGGGACAGGGGAAAAGGTTGATGAAAAACTGTTTTTT. It is translated as CARSLDFGTGEKVDEKLFF.

The chain couples TRBV11-2 to TRBJ1-4; 12 bases align to TRBD1. In germline, CDR1 is SGHAT, CDR2 FQNNGV. This CDR3 region has 17 residues. V was clipped by 4 bases and J by 3 bases; unmatched bases: 6. CDR3 bases: TGTGCCAGCAGCTCCCGGGACAGGGGGCTTTCTAATGAAAAACTGTTTTTT. This encodes CASSSRDRGLSNEKLFF.

The chain joins TRBV4-1 to TRBJ1-2; perhaps TRBD1 as D (6 bases). There are 17 residues in the CDR3. V gave up 1 base and J gave up 4 bases, with 19 bases separating them. CDR1 MGHRA and CDR2 YSYEKL come from the germline V gene. In nucleotides, the CDR3 is TGCGCCAGCAGCCAAGCTCTGGGACACGGTAATCCCTATGGCTACACCTTC. Protein sequence: CASSQALGHGNPYGYTF.

The gene calls are TRBV12-5 and TRBJ1-5; tentative D call: TRBD1 (5 bases). V was shortened by 6 bases and J by 3 bases, with 12 bases between the two germline ends. The CDR3 runs 14 residues. The germline V gene has CDR1 LGHNT and CDR2 FRNRAP. CDR3 region: CASGGASPNQPQHF. The CDR3 bases are TGTGCTAGTGGAGGGGCCTCACCCAATCAGCCCCAGCATTTT.

J is TRBJ2-3 and V is TRBV7-3, with 9 nucleotides matching TRBD2. The ends lost 2 bases at V and 1 base at J; junction bases unmatched: 4. Germline V lookup: CDR1 SGHTA, CDR2 FQGTGA. The CDR3 is 16 amino acids. CDR3 in DNA: TGTGCCAGCAGCTTACGCGGGGGGGCAGGCACAGATACGCAGTATTTT. Its protein product is CASSLRGGAGTDTQYF.

The chain links TRBV19 to TRBJ2-7; 7 nucleotides match TRBD2. This CDR3 has 16 residues. Looked up from germline, CDR1 is LNHDA and CDR2 is SQIVND (reference sequence). Trimming cost V 6 bases and J 0 bases; bases outside gene matches: 11. In DNA form, the CDR3 reads TGTGCCAGTAGCATAACGCAGCGGGGTAACTCCTACGAGCAGTACTTC. Translating gives CASSITQRGNSYEQYF.

To note about this clone: Other nucleotide sequences from this sample produce the same CDR3. This chain uses TRBV19 with TRBJ1-5; 10 bases match TRBD1. The CDR3 covers 16 residues. Germline values: CDR1 LNHDA, CDR2 SQIVND (reference sequence). After removal of 4 bases from V and 4 bases from J, the junction contained 7 bases not matched to a gene. The CDR3 loop reads CASSTPDRGNNQPQHF. The CDR3 bases are TGTGCCAGTAGTACTCCGGACAGGGGGAATAATCAGCCCCAGCATTTT.